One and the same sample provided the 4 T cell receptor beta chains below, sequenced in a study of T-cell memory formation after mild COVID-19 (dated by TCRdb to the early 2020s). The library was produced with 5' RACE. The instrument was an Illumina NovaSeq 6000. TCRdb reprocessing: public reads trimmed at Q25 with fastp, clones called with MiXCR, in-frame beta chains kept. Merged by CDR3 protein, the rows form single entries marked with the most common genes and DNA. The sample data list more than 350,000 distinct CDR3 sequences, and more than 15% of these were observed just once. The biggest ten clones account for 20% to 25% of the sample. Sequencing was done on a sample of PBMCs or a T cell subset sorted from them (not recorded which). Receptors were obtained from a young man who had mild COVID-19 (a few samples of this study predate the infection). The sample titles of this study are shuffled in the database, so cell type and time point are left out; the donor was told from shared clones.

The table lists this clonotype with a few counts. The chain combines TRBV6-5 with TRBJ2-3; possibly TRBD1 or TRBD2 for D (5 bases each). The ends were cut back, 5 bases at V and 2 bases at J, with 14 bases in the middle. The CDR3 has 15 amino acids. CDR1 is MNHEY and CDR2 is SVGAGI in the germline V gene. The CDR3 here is CASSPGTDLTDTQYF. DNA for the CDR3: TGTGCCAGCAGTCCCGGGACGGACCTCACAGATACGCAGTATTTT.

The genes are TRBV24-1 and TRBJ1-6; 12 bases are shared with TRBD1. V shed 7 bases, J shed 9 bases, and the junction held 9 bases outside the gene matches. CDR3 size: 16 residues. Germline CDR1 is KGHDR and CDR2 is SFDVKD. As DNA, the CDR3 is TGTGCCACCAGGGGACAGGGGGCGAAGGGGCGTTCACCCCTCCACTTT. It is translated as CATRGQGAKGRSPLHF.

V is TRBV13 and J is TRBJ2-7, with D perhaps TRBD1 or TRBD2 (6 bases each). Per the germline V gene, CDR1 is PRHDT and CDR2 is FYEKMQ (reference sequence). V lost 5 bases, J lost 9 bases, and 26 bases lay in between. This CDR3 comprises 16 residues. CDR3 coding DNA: TGTGCCAGCAGCCCAAAACTTAGGGGGGCCGGGCATAGGCAGTACGTC. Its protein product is CASSPKLRGAGHRQYV.

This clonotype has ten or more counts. CDR3 coding DNA: TGTGCCAGCAGTTACGGGGGGGCCGGAGATACGCAGTATTTT. Translating it yields CASSYGGAGDTQYF. The chain couples TRBV12-3 or TRBV12-4 to TRBJ2-3; 8 bases fit TRBD2. The J segment lost 5 bases and the V segment lost 4 bases, leaving 5 bases of the junction unmatched. This CDR3 comprises 14 residues.